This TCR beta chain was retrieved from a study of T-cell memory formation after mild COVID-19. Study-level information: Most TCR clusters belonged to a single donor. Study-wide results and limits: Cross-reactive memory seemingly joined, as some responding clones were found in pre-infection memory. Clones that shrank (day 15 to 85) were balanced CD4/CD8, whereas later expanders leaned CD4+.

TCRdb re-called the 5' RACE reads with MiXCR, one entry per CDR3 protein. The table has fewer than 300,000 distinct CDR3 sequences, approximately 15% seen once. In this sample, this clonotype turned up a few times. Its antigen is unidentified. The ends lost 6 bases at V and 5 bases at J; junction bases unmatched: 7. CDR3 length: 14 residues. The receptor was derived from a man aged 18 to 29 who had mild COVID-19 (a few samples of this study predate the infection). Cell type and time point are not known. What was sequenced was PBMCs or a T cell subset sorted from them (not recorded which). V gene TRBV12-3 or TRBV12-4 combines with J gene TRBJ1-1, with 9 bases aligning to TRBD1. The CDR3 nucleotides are TGTGCCAGCAGGTTGACAGGGGGTTGGACTGAAGCTTTCTTT. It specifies CASRLTGGWTEAFF.